Listed here are 16 T cell receptor beta chains from one sample, sequenced in a study of T cells in localized non-small cell lung cancer. TCRdb's copy holds only in-frame clones and misses some; the assay was immunoSEQ multiplex PCR. The sample holds 15,000 to 20,000 clones; approximately 80% are singletons and the top ten take roughly 4.9%. The material was peripheral blood, obtained before any cancer treatment. The origin of the receptors is a man between 40 and 70 years old with stage I lung adenocarcinoma.

The chain joins TRBV2 to TRBJ1-2; D possibly corresponds to TRBD1 (6 bases). Trimming left V 4 bases short and J 0 bases short, with 30 bases between. Per the germline V gene, CDR1 is SNHLY and CDR2 is FYNNEI. This CDR3 has 21 amino acids. For the CDR3, the DNA is TGTGCCAGCAGTGGATCCCGGGACACGTTAGTATACCTCGAAACTAACTATGGCTACACCTTC. Translated, it gives CASSGSRDTLVYLETNYGYTF.

The gene calls are TRBV27 and TRBJ2-5, with 13 bases matching TRBD2. Trimming cost V 6 bases and J 4 bases; bases outside gene matches: 8. The germline CDR1 and CDR2 sequences are MNHEY and SMNVEV (reference sequence). This CDR3 has 16 residues. The CDR3, as DNA: TGTGCCAGCAGCCCCCTAGGACTAGCGGGAGCAGAGACCCAGTACTTC. Translation: CASSPLGLAGAETQYF.

The chain is built from TRBV29-1 and TRBJ2-1; 11 bases agree with TRBD2. V was clipped by 4 bases and J by 0 bases; unmatched bases: 11. The germline V gene encodes CDR1 SQVTM and CDR2 ANQGSEA. This CDR3 contains 18 residues. CDR3 residues: CSVARLAGSGSSYNEQFF. For the CDR3, the DNA is TGCAGCGTTGCTAGACTAGCGGGATCGGGAAGCTCCTACAATGAGCAGTTCTTC.

The rearrangement links TRBV11-2 to TRBJ2-7; 15 bases line up with TRBD2. Germline lookup yields CDR1 SGHAT and CDR2 FQNNGV. J lost 5 bases, V lost 4 bases, and 3 bases had no gene match. There are 15 residues in the CDR3. The CDR3 DNA follows: TGTGCCAGCAGCTGGGGACTAGCGGGAGGCAACGAGCAGTACTTC. Translating gives CASSWGLAGGNEQYF.

This chain uses TRBV10-2 with TRBJ2-5; 12 bases align to TRBD2. The CDR3 contains 17 residues. Germline V gene data show CDR1 as WSHSY and CDR2 as SAAADI. Trimming cost V 2 bases and J 5 bases; bases outside gene matches: 9. CDR3 in amino acids: CASSEPLLAGGGETQYF. As DNA, the CDR3 is TGCGCCAGCAGTGAGCCCCTACTAGCGGGAGGTGGGGAGACCCAGTACTTC.

The genes are TRBV9 and TRBJ2-7; a weak D match, TRBD1 (6 bases). Germline V gene sequence: CDR1 SGDLS, CDR2 YYNGEE. The ends were cut back, 0 bases at V and 7 bases at J, with 26 bases in the middle. CDR3 length: 18 residues. The CDR3 nucleotides read TGTGCCAGCAGCGTAGGTCCAGGGGACACCTTAGGTAGGAGAGAGCAGTACTTC. This sequence encodes CASSVGPGDTLGRREQYF.

This clone was observed a few times. The CDR3 here is CASSLSQGPGYGYTF. Here the CDR3 DNA reads TGTGCCAGCAGTTTAAGTCAGGGGCCAGGCTATGGCTACACCTTC. This chain joins TRBV27 and TRBJ1-2; D may be TRBD1 (6 bases). Trimming removed 2 bases from V and 4 bases from J, with 14 bases in between. CDR1 MNHEY and CDR2 SMNVEV come from the germline V gene (reference sequence). The CDR3 spans 15 residues.

This chain uses TRBV27 with TRBJ2-3; D is ambiguous. There are 15 residues in the CDR3. Germline CDR1 and CDR2: MNHEY and SMNVEV (reference sequence). Trimming pared 2 bases from V and 1 base from J, leaving 10 bases between. This chain's CDR3 is CASSLIPTGTDTQYF. The CDR3 DNA reads TGTGCCAGCAGTTTAATTCCGACGGGCACAGATACGCAGTATTTT.

This CDR3 reads CASGHSGPGELFF. The DNA of the CDR3 is TGCGCCAGCGGTCACAGCGGCCCCGGGGAGCTGTTTTTT. The chain joins TRBV4-1 to TRBJ2-2; TRBD2 is a possible D gene (5 bases). CDR3 size: 13 residues. The germline V and J ends were trimmed by 8 bases and 6 bases, with 13 bases remaining between them. CDR1 and CDR2 from the germline V gene are MGHRA and YSYEKL.

The chain joins TRBV7-9 to TRBJ2-1, with TRBD2 matching 9 bases. This CDR3 comprises 17 residues. In germline, CDR1 is SEHNR, CDR2 FQNEAQ (reference sequence). Losses at the gene ends were 1 base for V and 3 bases for J; bases not matched to a gene: 7. DNA for the CDR3: TGTGCCAGCAGCTTAGAGGGTCTAGCGGGAATCTACAATGAGCAGTTCTTC. It encodes CASSLEGLAGIYNEQFF.

The chain uses TRBV9 and TRBJ1-5; D is possibly TRBD1 (5 bases). Germline CDR1 SGDLS, CDR2 YYNGEE. Trimming shortened V by 2 bases and J by 5 bases, and 11 bases separated the two germline ends. This CDR3 contains 14 residues. DNA of the CDR3: TGTGCCAGCAGCGTCGATGGGGGGGATCAGCCCCAGCATTTT. Its translation: CASSVDGGDQPQHF.

The J gene is TRBJ1-5, the V gene TRBV5-1; D might be TRBD1 (5 bases). The CDR3 covers 15 residues. Trimming took 0 bases from V and 5 from J, leaving 12 bases between them. Germline V gene sequence: CDR1 SGHRS, CDR2 YFSETQ. This CDR3 is CASSLEGASYQPQHF. The CDR3 bases are TGCGCCAGCAGCTTGGAAGGGGCAAGTTATCAGCCCCAGCATTTT.

The CDR3 loop reads CATRWQPSANTGELFF. CDR3 nucleotides: TGCGCCACCCGATGGCAGCCCAGCGCGAACACCGGGGAGCTGTTTTTT. The V and J genes are TRBV5-1 and TRBJ2-2, with D hard to call. This CDR3 contains 16 residues. V was clipped by 9 bases and J by 0 bases, with 18 bases between them. Looked up from germline, CDR1 is SGHRS and CDR2 is YFSETQ. The full variable domain, rest sourced from reference TRBV5-1 and TRBJ2-2, is KAGVTQTPRYLIKTRGQQVTLSCSPISGHRSVSWYQQTPGQGLQFLFEYFSETQRNKGNFPGRFSGRQFSNSRSEMNVSTLELGDSALYLCATRWQPSANTGELFFGEGSRLTVL.

The chain has TRBV15 and TRBJ2-2; tentatively, D is TRBD1 or TRBD2 (6 bases each). Germline CDR1 and CDR2: LNHNV and YYDKDF (reference sequence). V lost 5 bases and J lost 4, with 14 bases in between. The CDR3 totals 15 residues. The chain's CDR3 is CATSQGRPSTGELFF. The CDR3 DNA reads as TGTGCCACCAGCCAGGGGAGGCCCAGCACCGGGGAGCTGTTTTTT.

The chain recombines TRBV6-5 with TRBJ2-7; D may be TRBD1 (6 bases). Germline loops: CDR1 MNHEY, CDR2 SVGAGI. V lost 7 bases to trimming and J lost 2 bases, with 18 bases between them. This CDR3 is built from 15 residues. This chain's CDR3 is CASTRQDRTTYEQYF. CDR3 bases: TGTGCCAGCACCCGACAGGACCGAACGACCTACGAGCAGTACTTC.

The chain couples TRBV5-1 to TRBJ2-2, with 8 bases fitting TRBD1. Trimming at V came to 2 bases and at J to 5 bases, leaving 8 bases not matched to a gene. The CDR3 totals 16 residues. Germline assignment: CDR1 SGHRS and CDR2 YFSETQ. CDR3 sequence: CASSLGGQGWTGELFF. Here the CDR3 DNA reads TGCGCCAGCAGCTTAGGTGGACAGGGATGGACCGGGGAGCTGTTTTTT.